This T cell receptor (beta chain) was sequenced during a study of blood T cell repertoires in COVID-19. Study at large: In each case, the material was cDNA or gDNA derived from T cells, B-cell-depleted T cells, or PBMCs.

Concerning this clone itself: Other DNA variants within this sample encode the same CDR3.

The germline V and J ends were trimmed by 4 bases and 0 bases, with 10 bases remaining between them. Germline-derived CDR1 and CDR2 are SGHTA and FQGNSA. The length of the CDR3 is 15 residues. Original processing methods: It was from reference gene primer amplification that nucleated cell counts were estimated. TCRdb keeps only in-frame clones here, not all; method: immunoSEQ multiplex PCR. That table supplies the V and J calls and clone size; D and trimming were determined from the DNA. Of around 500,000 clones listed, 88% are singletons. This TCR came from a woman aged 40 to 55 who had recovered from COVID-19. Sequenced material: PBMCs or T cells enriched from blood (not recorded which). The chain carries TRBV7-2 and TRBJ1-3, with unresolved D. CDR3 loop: CASSSDSSSGNTIYF. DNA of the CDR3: TGTGCCAGCAGCTCGGACTCTAGCTCTGGAAACACCATATATTTT.